The 28 T cell receptor beta chains below come from one sample, sequenced in a study of blood T cell repertoires in COVID-19. Some clones are missing from TCRdb's copy, which holds only in-frame ones; the method was immunoSEQ multiplex PCR. The table has around 270,000 clones, about 89% seen once. The sample consisted of peripheral blood. The origin of the receptors is a man aged 40-55 years with acute or convalescent COVID-19.

The chain joins TRBV5-5 to TRBJ2-6; D unclear. The V gene's germline CDR1 is SGHKS and CDR2 YYEKEE (reference sequence). V shed 0 bases and J shed 0 bases, with 7 bases lying between them. The CDR3 spans 16 residues. This CDR3 reads CASSLERSSGANVLTF. CDR3 DNA sequence: TGTGCCAGCAGCTTGGAACGGTCCTCTGGGGCCAACGTCCTGACTTTC.

The CDR3 spells CASSLEGKGPSSYEQYF. CDR3 nucleotide sequence: TGTGCCAGCAGCTTAGAAGGGAAGGGGCCCTCTTCCTACGAGCAGTACTTC. The chain carries TRBV7-9 and TRBJ2-7, with a possible D match to TRBD1 (5 bases). Germline V gene lookup returns CDR1 SEHNR and CDR2 FQNEAQ (reference sequence). The length of the CDR3 is 17 residues. Trimming stripped 1 base from V and 1 base from J, with 17 bases between.

The chain uses TRBV6-5 and TRBJ2-7; D is possibly TRBD2 (6 bases). V was pared by 10 bases and J by 4 bases, with 17 bases between. Per germline, CDR1 MNHEY and CDR2 SVGAGI. The CDR3 runs 13 residues. CDR3 in amino acids: CATRLGGDYEQYF. The DNA for the CDR3 is TGTGCCACCCGCCTGGGAGGTGATTACGAGCAGTACTTC.

A few counts support this clone. The rearrangement links TRBV3-1 (or the pseudogene TRBV3-2) to TRBJ1-1; the D is unclear. Trimming cost V 4 bases and J 6 bases, with 12 bases left between them. Germline lookup yields CDR1 LGHDT and CDR2 YNNKEL (reference sequence). CDR3 size: 13 residues. In DNA form, the CDR3 reads TGTGCCAGCAGCCCCTATCGGGGATCTGAAGCTTTCTTT. This sequence encodes CASSPYRGSEAFF.

This rearrangement joins TRBV3-1 (or the pseudogene TRBV3-2) to TRBJ1-1; D unresolved. V gave up 4 bases and J gave up 1 base, with 16 bases separating them. CDR1 LGHDT and CDR2 YNNKEL come from the germline V gene (reference sequence). The CDR3 spans 16 residues. CDR3 in amino acids: CASSPLAGVTNTEAFF. CDR3 coding DNA: TGTGCCAGCAGCCCCCTCGCCGGGGTTACGAACACTGAAGCTTTCTTT.

The chain combines TRBV6-1 with TRBJ1-5; D may be TRBD1 (6 bases). Per germline, CDR1 MNHNS and CDR2 SASEGT. The CDR3 is made up of 18 amino acids. V lost 2 bases, J lost 0 bases, and 17 bases lay in between. The CDR3 protein is CASSEPQGGLYSNQPQHF. The CDR3, as DNA: TGTGCCAGCAGTGAACCACAGGGTGGCCTATATAGCAATCAGCCCCAGCATTTT.

The CDR3: CASCQGGEAFF. The DNA for the CDR3 is TGTGCCAGCTGTCAAGGGGGTGAAGCTTTCTTT. The chain is built from TRBV10-3 and TRBJ1-1; TRBD1 is a possible D gene (6 bases). Germline assignment: CDR1 ENHRY and CDR2 SYGVKD. This CDR3 is built from 11 residues. Trimming took 10 bases from V and 7 from J, leaving 13 bases between them.

A few counts support this clone. This chain joins TRBV2 and TRBJ2-7, with D perhaps matching TRBD2 (7 bases). Trimming removed 7 bases from V and 2 bases from J, with 15 bases in between. The V gene's germline CDR1 is SNHLY and CDR2 FYNNEI. The CDR3 covers 14 residues. The CDR3 here is CASTQRGATYEQYF. In DNA form, the CDR3 reads TGTGCCAGCACCCAACGGGGGGCTACCTACGAGCAGTACTTC.

In its sample, this clone was seen once. The CDR3, as DNA: TGTGCCAGTAGTACCGGACAGGGGCTTTCTGGGGCCAACGTCCTGACTTTC. Translation: CASSTGQGLSGANVLTF. The chain recombines TRBV19 with TRBJ2-6, with 9 bases matching TRBD1. The CDR3 is 17 residues long. Germline assignment: CDR1 LNHDA and CDR2 SQIVND (reference sequence). V lost 4 bases to trimming and J lost 1 base; unmatched junction nucleotides: 5.

The chain recombines TRBV10-3 with TRBJ2-7; 7 bases match TRBD1. Trimming at V came to 4 bases and at J to 9 bases, leaving 15 bases not matched to a gene. Germline CDR1 ENHRY, CDR2 SYGVKD. This CDR3 has 15 amino acids. CDR3 region: CAISATTGTESGQYF. In DNA, the CDR3 is TGTGCCATCAGTGCGACTACCGGGACAGAATCCGGGCAGTACTTC.

A single count supports this clone. This chain joins TRBV5-1 and TRBJ2-1, with 13 nucleotides matching TRBD2. The CDR3 is 17 amino acids. V lost 0 bases, J lost 7 bases, and 7 bases stayed unmatched. Germline CDR1 and CDR2: SGHRS and YFSETQ. The chain's CDR3 is CASSLGTSGGPGNEQFF. The CDR3 nucleotides read TGCGCCAGCAGCTTGGGGACTAGCGGGGGCCCCGGGAATGAGCAGTTCTTC.

This clone was counted once. CDR3: CASSLGLAYGEQYF. The DNA for the CDR3 is TGTGCCAGCAGCTTAGGGCTAGCTTATGGCGAGCAGTACTTC. This rearrangement joins TRBV7-2 to TRBJ2-7; the D gene is possibly TRBD2 (5 bases). The CDR3 runs 14 residues. V gave up 1 base and J gave up 6 bases, with 13 bases separating them. CDR1 is SGHTA and CDR2 is FQGNSA in the germline V gene.

The V call is TRBV9, the J call TRBJ1-1; weak D call: TRBD1 (5 bases). CDR3 size: 13 residues. The germline V and J ends were trimmed by 4 bases and 5 bases, with 12 bases remaining between them. CDR1 is SGDLS and CDR2 is YYNGEE in the germline V gene. CDR3: CASSMGGNTEAFF. The DNA of the CDR3 is TGTGCCAGCAGCATGGGGGGGAATACTGAAGCTTTCTTT. Full variable domain (missing parts from reference TRBV9 and TRBJ1-1): DSGVTQTPKHLITATGQRVTLRCSPRSGDLSVYWYQQSLDQGLQFLIQYYNGEERAKGNILERFSAQQFPDLHSELNLSSLELGDSALYFCASSMGGNTEAFFGQGTRLTVV.

The chain couples TRBV2 to TRBJ2-7; TRBD2 aligns across 12 bases. V was pared by 7 bases and J by 2 bases, with 3 bases of the junction left unmatched. This CDR3 has 14 residues. Germline V lookup: CDR1 SNHLY, CDR2 FYNNEI. Here the CDR3 DNA reads TGTGCCAGCACTTGGACTAGCGGGGCCTACGAGCAGTACTTC. It yields the protein CASTWTSGAYEQYF.

This chain connects TRBV27 to TRBJ2-1, with no clear D. V gave up 7 bases and J gave up 2 bases, with 15 bases separating them. This CDR3 spans 15 amino acids. CDR1 and CDR2 from the germline V gene are MNHEY and SMNVEV (reference sequence). Here the CDR3 reads CASKQTGPTYNEQFF. The DNA of the CDR3 is TGTGCCAGCAAGCAAACTGGGCCCACCTACAATGAGCAGTTCTTC.

The V gene is TRBV5-6, the J gene TRBJ1-6, with D perhaps TRBD1 (5 bases). The length of the CDR3 is 16 residues. Trimming pared 4 bases from V and 6 bases from J, leaving 17 bases between. The germline V gene has CDR1 SGHDT and CDR2 YYEEEE. The CDR3 protein is CASSPGVWYRNSPLHF. The CDR3 bases are TGTGCCAGCAGCCCGGGGGTCTGGTACCGTAATTCACCCCTCCACTTT. Variable domain in full (rest from reference TRBV5-6 and TRBJ1-6): DAGVTQSPTHLIKTRGQQVTLRCSPKSGHDTVSWYQQALGQGPQFIFQYYEEEERQRGNFPDRFSGHQFPNYSSELNVNALLLGDSALYLCASSPGVWYRNSPLHFGNGTRLTVT.

The chain recombines TRBV5-5 with TRBJ1-5; perhaps TRBD1 as D (6 bases). V lost 0 bases and J 7 bases, leaving 20 bases between the germline ends. Germline V CDR1 and CDR2: SGHKS, YYEKEE (reference sequence). The CDR3 spans 17 residues. CDR3 loop: CASSLGGGQGWTQPQHF. The CDR3 coding sequence is TGTGCCAGCAGCTTGGGAGGGGGTCAGGGCTGGACGCAGCCCCAGCATTTT. Looking up the rest from reference TRBV5-5 and TRBJ1-5 gives the full variable domain: DAGVTQSPTHLIKTRGQQVTLRCSPISGHKSVSWYQQVLGQGPQFIFQYYEKEERGRGNFPDRFSARQFPNYSSELNVNALLLGDSALYLCASSLGGGQGWTQPQHFGDGTRLSIL.

The chain combines TRBV2 with TRBJ1-5; no firm D call. Germline V gene data show CDR1 as SNHLY and CDR2 as FYNNEI. The CDR3 runs to 15 residues. V lost 7 bases, J lost 1 base, and 14 bases lay in between. The CDR3 DNA is TGTGCCAGCACCCTCACTGGAGGCAGCAATCAGCCCCAGCATTTT. Translating gives CASTLTGGSNQPQHF.

The CDR3 sequence: CASSLGLGADTQYF. In nucleotides, the CDR3 is TGTGCCAGTAGTCTAGGACTAGGGGCAGATACGCAGTATTTT. The rearrangement links TRBV19 to TRBJ2-3; 7 nucleotides align to TRBD2. The CDR3 covers 14 residues. The ends lost 5 bases at V and 4 bases at J; junction bases unmatched: 6. Germline assignment: CDR1 LNHDA and CDR2 SQIVND (reference sequence). The full variable domain, completed using reference TRBV19 and TRBJ2-3, is DGGITQSPKYLFRKEGQNVTLSCEQNLNHDAMYWYRQDPGQGLRLIYYSQIVNDFQKGDIAEGYSVSREKKESFPLTVTSAQKNPTAFYLCASSLGLGADTQYFGPGTRLTVL.

This chain joins TRBV10-3 and TRBJ2-1; 8 bases match TRBD2. The CDR3 spans 17 residues. Germline V CDR1 and CDR2: ENHRY, SYGVKD. After removal of 10 bases from V and 0 bases from J, the junction contained 14 bases not matched to a gene. CDR3 sequence: CATEKWSGGVSYNEQFF. CDR3 nucleotide sequence: TGTGCCACCGAAAAATGGAGCGGGGGCGTCTCCTACAATGAGCAGTTCTTC.

V usage is TRBV19 and J usage is TRBJ1-4; tentatively, D is TRBD1 (6 bases). Germline CDR1 is LNHDA and CDR2 is SQIVND (reference sequence). The CDR3 sequence is 15 residues long. Trimming took 3 bases from V and 7 from J, leaving 15 bases between them. CDR3 residues: CASSMAGTTGEKLFF. CDR3 coding DNA: TGTGCCAGTAGTATGGCCGGGACAACCGGTGAAAAACTGTTTTTT.

The rearrangement uses TRBV5-5 and TRBJ1-4; no firm D call. Germline CDR1 reads SGHKS; CDR2 reads YYEKEE (reference sequence). This CDR3 contains 16 residues. The ends were cut back, 4 bases at V and 8 bases at J, with 21 bases in the middle. The CDR3 here is CASSPSGEGRWEKLFF. CDR3 sequence (DNA): TGTGCCAGCAGCCCCAGCGGGGAGGGAAGGTGGGAAAAACTGTTTTTT.

This clone was seen more than once but under ten times. J is TRBJ1-5 and V is TRBV5-1; the D gene is possibly TRBD1 (5 bases). This CDR3 contains 14 residues. CDR1 and CDR2 from the germline V gene are SGHRS and YFSETQ. With 4 bases removed from V and 4 bases from J, the gap between germline ends came to 12 bases. The CDR3 protein is CASSPLGGNQPQHF. For the CDR3, the DNA is TGCGCCAGCAGCCCCCTCGGGGGGAATCAGCCCCAGCATTTT.

This chain joins TRBV27 and TRBJ2-1; 8 bases agree with TRBD1. Germline-derived CDR1 and CDR2 are MNHEY and SMNVEV (reference sequence). CDR3 length: 16 residues. V was pared by 7 bases and J by 4 bases, with 12 bases of the junction left unmatched. DNA for the CDR3: TGTGCCAGCACCGGACAGGGTCTGGGGGCTTACAATGAGCAGTTCTTC. It translates to CASTGQGLGAYNEQFF.

V is TRBV7-2 and J is TRBJ1-1, with D possibly being TRBD1 (5 bases). The ends were cut back, 5 bases at V and 4 bases at J, with 14 bases in the middle. This CDR3 has 14 amino acids. Germline-derived CDR1 and CDR2 are SGHTA and FQGNSA. The CDR3 bases are TGTGCCAGCAGCCCCCGGGAGGGGAGCACTGAAGCTTTCTTT. Its translation: CASSPREGSTEAFF. The complete variable domain, with remaining parts taken from reference TRBV7-2 and TRBJ1-1, reads GAGVSQSPSNKVTEKGKDVELRCDPISGHTALYWYRQSLGQGLEFLIYFQGNSAPDKSGLPSDRFSAERTGGSVSTLTIQRTQQEDSAVYLCASSPREGSTEAFFGQGTRLTVV.

This chain uses TRBV5-1 with TRBJ1-2; 7 positions agree with TRBD1. The length of the CDR3 is 14 residues. Trimming took 2 bases from V and 1 from J; bases not matched to a gene: 2. The germline V gene encodes CDR1 SGHRS and CDR2 YFSETQ. CDR3 DNA: TGCGCCAGCAGCTTAGGGACAGATAACTATGGCTACACCTTC. Protein: CASSLGTDNYGYTF.

This chain links TRBV10-3 with TRBJ2-3; 12 bases fit TRBD1. The CDR3 runs to 14 residues. The V gene's germline CDR1 is ENHRY and CDR2 SYGVKD. Trimming at V came to 8 bases and at J to 4 bases, leaving 4 bases not matched to a gene. The CDR3 here is CAIQGQGAADTQYF. CDR3 sequence (DNA): TGTGCCATCCAGGGACAGGGGGCCGCAGATACGCAGTATTTT.

This rearrangement joins TRBV29-1 to TRBJ2-7; 8 positions match TRBD1. This CDR3 spans 13 amino acids. With 6 bases clipped from V and 2 bases from J, the junction kept 6 bases outside the gene matches. CDR1 and CDR2 from the germline V gene are SQVTM and ANQGSEA. The CDR3 region is CSVSPGQAYEQYF. DNA for the CDR3: TGCAGCGTCTCGCCGGGACAGGCCTACGAGCAGTACTTC.